Sequencing of this T cell receptor beta chain was carried out in a study of beta chain features in type 1 diabetes. For the study at large: The study found patients and healthy donors alike in age, gender and cell yields. All of the samples together had 95 million to 140 million sorted cells examined.

Germline V CDR1 and CDR2: MDHEN, SYDVKM. There are 16 residues in the CDR3. The V end lost 3 bases, the J end lost 1 base, and 13 bases lay between the germline ends. Expressed TCRB transcripts got sequenced, as all isolated RNA was reverse transcribed. TCRdb's table, derived via immunoSEQ multiplex PCR, lists solely in-frame clones and lacks some. The sample has hundreds of thousands of clones, under 8.5% seen once. The clonotype was recovered from a woman younger than 35 in good health. V is TRBV28 and J is TRBJ2-4, with TRBD2 as a possible D gene (6 bases). Sequenced material: central memory CD4+ T cells from blood. CDR3 in DNA: TGTGCCAGCAGTTTGGGCGGGATGAGTGCCAAAAACATTCAGTACTTC. It encodes CASSLGGMSAKNIQYF.